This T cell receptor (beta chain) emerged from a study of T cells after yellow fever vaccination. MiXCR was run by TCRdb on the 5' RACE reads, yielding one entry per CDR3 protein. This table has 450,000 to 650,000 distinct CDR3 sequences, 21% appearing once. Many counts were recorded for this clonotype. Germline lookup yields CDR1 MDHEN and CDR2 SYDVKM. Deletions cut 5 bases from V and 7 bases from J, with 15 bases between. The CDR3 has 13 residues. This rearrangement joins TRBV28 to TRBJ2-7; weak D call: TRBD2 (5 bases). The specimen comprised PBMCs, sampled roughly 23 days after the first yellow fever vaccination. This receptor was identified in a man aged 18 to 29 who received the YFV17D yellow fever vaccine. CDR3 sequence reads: CASSLLPSGEQYV. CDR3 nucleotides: TGTGCCAGCAGTCTACTACCATCGGGGGAGCAGTACGTC.